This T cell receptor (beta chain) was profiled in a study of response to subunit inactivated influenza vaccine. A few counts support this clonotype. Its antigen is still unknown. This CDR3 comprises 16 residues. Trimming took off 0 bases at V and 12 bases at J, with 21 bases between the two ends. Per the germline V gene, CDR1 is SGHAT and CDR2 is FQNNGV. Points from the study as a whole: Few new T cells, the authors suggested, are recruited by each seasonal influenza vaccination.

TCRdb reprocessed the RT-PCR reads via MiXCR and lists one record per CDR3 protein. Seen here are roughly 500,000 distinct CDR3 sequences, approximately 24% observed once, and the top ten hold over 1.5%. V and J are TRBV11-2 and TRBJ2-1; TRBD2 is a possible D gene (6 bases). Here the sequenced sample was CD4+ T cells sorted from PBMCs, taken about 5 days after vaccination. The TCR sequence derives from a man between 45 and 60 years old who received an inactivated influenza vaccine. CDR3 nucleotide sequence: TGTGCCAGCAGCTTAGAACTGGCGGGGCGAGACTCCACGCAGTTCTTC. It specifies CASSLELAGRDSTQFF.